This T cell receptor beta chain is from a study of CD8+ T cells in alopecia areata. Study-wide results and caveats: Scalp sample data also include resident alphabeta T cells from normal skin. Lesional scalp, especially alopecia totalis/universalis, showed higher clonality than normal scalp.

Patients with alopecia areata provided lesional scalp punch biopsies as well as peripheral blood. CD4+ and CD8+ T cells were sorted from PBMCs. Extracted from the samples, RNA was reverse transcribed into cDNA to serve as the sequencing template. Repertoires were generated with immunoSEQ multiplex PCR, while TCRdb's copy carries only in-frame clones and drops some. Of about 110,000 clones in the sample, 50% to 60% were seen once. Trimming cost V 5 bases and J 5 bases; bases outside gene matches: 5. The CDR3 runs to 15 residues. The germline V gene has CDR1 SNHLY and CDR2 FYNNEI. As concerns this clone: Its matching antigen is unknown.

This TCR was recovered from a human donor with alopecia areata. Sequencing was done on a sample of NKG2D-low CD8+ T cells sorted from blood. The chain uses TRBV2 and TRBJ2-2; 10 bases are a match to TRBD2. Here the CDR3 DNA reads TGTGCCAGCAGTCAGCGGGAGGGAAGGACCGGGGAGCTGTTTTTT. The encoded protein is CASSQREGRTGELFF.